This TCR beta chain was sequenced during a study of post-analysis software for immune sequencing data. Across the whole study: The patients showed relapsing-remitting, secondary progressive and progressive-relapsing multiple sclerosis courses.

Study-wide points: Samples made in the same batch grouped tightly together by F measure. Relative to controls, patients had about five TRBV segments at higher frequency, with TRBV5-6, TRBV5-1 and TRBV20-1 among these. People with multiple sclerosis had a significantly lower normalized Chao1 diversity than controls did.

Per germline, CDR1 MNHEY and CDR2 SVGAGI. CDR3 length: 14 residues. After removal of 7 bases from V and 11 bases from J, the junction contained 15 bases not matched to a gene. A note on this clonotype: Its matching antigen is unknown.

Each TCR beta cDNA library carried unique molecular identifiers. MiXCR was run by TCRdb on the PCR reads, yielding one entry per CDR3 protein. The sample carries hundreds of thousands of distinct CDR3 sequences, roughly 30% recorded once. The specimen sequenced was blood. The chain joins TRBV6-5 to TRBJ1-1; 8 bases are shared with TRBD1. The TCR comes from a girl under 18 with multiple sclerosis. The CDR3 DNA sequence: TGTGCCAGCACCCCCTCCGGCAGGGGGCACGGGGCTTTCTTT. This gives the protein CASTPSGRGHGAFF.